These 19 T cell receptor beta chains were sequenced from one sample in a study of radiation and T cells in renal cell carcinoma. Indicated time point: baseline pretreatment blood. As to treatment: 15 Gy SBRT to primary tumor, nephrectomy 4 weeks later. Here immunoSEQ multiplex PCR was the method, and the copy in TCRdb shows in-frame clones only, minus some. The sample carries under 65,000 clones, over 70% recorded once. This specimen consisted of blood, obtained from a patient whose treatment included radiotherapy and nephrectomy. Receptors were obtained from a man in his sixties with renal cell carcinoma.

V usage is TRBV6-4 and J usage is TRBJ2-2; D unclear. CDR3 length equals 14 residues. V was cut by 7 bases and J by 3 bases, with 12 bases left in between. Germline loops: CDR1 MRHNA, CDR2 SNTAGT. CDR3 sequence reads: CASKIRTDTGELFF. The DNA for the CDR3 is TGTGCCAGCAAAATTCGGACGGACACCGGGGAGCTGTTTTTT.

This clone was observed once. The V and J genes are TRBV29-1 and TRBJ2-3, with 7 bases identical to TRBD2. This CDR3 region has 16 residues. Germline CDR1 is SQVTM and CDR2 is ANQGSEA. V lost 5 bases, J lost 2 bases, and 13 bases stayed unmatched. The chain's CDR3 is CSVPLGSAGPTDTQYF. The CDR3 region has the DNA TGCAGCGTTCCTCTCGGATCAGCGGGACCCACAGATACGCAGTATTTT.

The V and J genes are TRBV7-9 and TRBJ2-3; TRBD2 aligns across 8 bases. Per germline, CDR1 SEHNR and CDR2 FQNEAQ (reference sequence). Germline trimming cut 5 bases from V and 4 bases from J; bases unmatched to any gene: 11. The CDR3 is made up of 16 amino acids. CDR3 amino acids: CASSVAGTSSADTQYF. In nucleotides, the CDR3 is TGTGCCAGCAGCGTCGCCGGGACTAGTAGCGCAGATACGCAGTATTTT.

This clone was counted a single time. This chain links TRBV5-6 with TRBJ2-7; unclear D gene. The CDR3 extends over 16 amino acids. Trimming took 2 bases from V and 1 from J, leaving 16 bases between them. CDR1 SGHDT and CDR2 YYEEEE come from the germline V gene. CDR3: CASSLVGLVESYEQYF. The CDR3 DNA reads as TGTGCCAGCAGCTTAGTGGGTCTAGTCGAATCCTACGAGCAGTACTTC.

The chain carries TRBV29-1 and TRBJ2-3; 10 nucleotides match TRBD2. Trimming at V came to 6 bases and at J to 0 bases, leaving 6 bases not matched to a gene. This CDR3 is 15 amino acids long. Germline lookup yields CDR1 SQVTM and CDR2 ANQGSEA. CDR3 sequence reads: CSVRTTSGSTDTQYF. The DNA of the CDR3 is TGCAGCGTCCGAACGACTAGCGGGAGCACAGATACGCAGTATTTT.

This clone was observed a single time. The rearrangement uses TRBV5-4 and TRBJ1-2, with unresolved D. Trimming removed 1 base from V and 4 bases from J, with 11 bases in between. The CDR3 is 14 amino acids. Germline CDR1 SGHNT, CDR2 YYREEE (reference sequence). This CDR3 reads CASSLQQATYGYTF. For the CDR3, the DNA is TGTGCCAGCAGCTTGCAGCAGGCGACCTATGGCTACACCTTC.

The rearrangement uses TRBV19 and TRBJ1-5; D is perhaps TRBD1 (6 bases). Germline V CDR1 and CDR2: LNHDA, SQIVND (reference sequence). V was shortened by 5 bases and J by 0 bases, with 20 bases between the two germline ends. This CDR3 is 18 amino acids long. Here the CDR3 reads CASSVRQATLYSNQPQHF. CDR3 nucleotide sequence: TGTGCCAGTAGTGTAAGACAGGCGACTCTGTATAGCAATCAGCCCCAGCATTTT.

The rearrangement joins TRBV6-5 to TRBJ2-7; TRBD1 might be the D (7 bases). The germline V and J ends were trimmed by 5 bases and 4 bases, with 18 bases remaining between them. The germline gives CDR1 MNHEY, CDR2 SVGAGI. CDR3 length equals 15 residues. The chain's CDR3 is CASSTTGRFGYEQYF. The CDR3 DNA sequence: TGTGCCAGCAGTACGACAGGGAGGTTTGGGTACGAGCAGTACTTC.

This clone came up once. V is TRBV5-1 and J is TRBJ2-7; tentative D call: TRBD2 (6 bases). Germline V gene data show CDR1 as SGHRS and CDR2 as YFSETQ. The V end lost 4 bases, the J end lost 7 bases, and 12 bases lay between the germline ends. This CDR3 contains 12 residues. CDR3: CASSPDREEQYF. The CDR3 DNA reads TGCGCCAGCAGCCCGGATCGGGAGGAGCAGTACTTC.

The J gene is TRBJ2-4, the V gene TRBV5-4; maybe TRBD2 (6 bases). Germline CDR1 is SGHNT and CDR2 is YYREEE (reference sequence). Between the trimmed V and J ends, which lost 0 bases and 7 bases, there was a span of 11 bases. The CDR3 is made up of 14 amino acids. The DNA for the CDR3 is TGTGCCAGCAGCTTGGGCGGGACGGGGAACATTCAGTACTTC. Its protein product is CASSLGGTGNIQYF.

This clone has just one count. The chain joins TRBV30 to TRBJ2-1, with 11 bases aligning to TRBD2. The CDR3 totals 15 residues. Germline assignment: CDR1 GTSNPN and CDR2 SVGIG (reference sequence). Trimming cost V 6 bases and J 7 bases; bases outside gene matches: 11. CDR3 DNA: TGTGCCTGCCCAAGAACTAGCGGGAGCTCTAATGAGCAGTTCTTC. Its protein is CACPRTSGSSNEQFF.

On this clone: Other DNA sequences from this sample encode an identical CDR3 as well. This sequence joins TRBV27 and TRBJ2-2; no reliable D call. V lost 3 bases and J 5 bases, leaving 4 bases between the germline ends. CDR3 length: 12 amino acids. The V gene's germline CDR1 is MNHEY and CDR2 SMNVEV (reference sequence). The CDR3 bases are TGTGCCAGCAGTTTTGGTACCGGGGAGCTGTTTTTT. Its translation is CASSFGTGELFF.

Only a few counts were recorded for this clone. The chain has TRBV7-2 and TRBJ2-1; 11 bases are a match to TRBD2. The CDR3 runs to 17 residues. The ends lost 5 bases at V and 10 bases at J; junction bases unmatched: 16. Germline CDR1 and CDR2: SGHTA and FQGNSA. CDR3: CASSIPLGSGGAGEQFF. CDR3 nucleotide sequence: TGTGCCAGCAGCATCCCCTTGGGTAGCGGGGGGGCCGGAGAGCAGTTCTTC.

This clone was seen only once. The chain links TRBV29-1 to TRBJ2-1, with D uncertain. The V and J ends lost 7 bases and 12 bases respectively, with 16 bases between them. The germline gives CDR1 SQVTM, CDR2 ANQGSEA. This CDR3 has 11 residues. The CDR3 here is CSETDGLGQFF. CDR3 bases: TGCAGCGAGACGGACGGCTTGGGGCAGTTCTTC.

This clone has only one observation. The chain is built from TRBV11-3 and TRBJ1-6; unclear D gene. The germline V and J ends were trimmed by 2 bases and 0 bases, with 8 bases remaining between them. The CDR3 loop spans 16 amino acids. Germline CDR1 reads SGHNT; CDR2 reads YENEEA. The CDR3: CASSLRRNSYNSPLHF. The CDR3 region has the DNA TGTGCCAGCAGCTTAAGACGGAACTCCTATAATTCACCCCTCCACTTT.

This clone was observed a handful of times. The chain recombines TRBV19 with TRBJ1-5, with 10 bases fitting TRBD1. V gave up 2 bases and J gave up 5 bases; unmatched junction bases: 6. The germline V gene has CDR1 LNHDA and CDR2 SQIVND (reference sequence). The CDR3 covers 16 residues. CDR3 sequence reads: CASSITDRGVHQPQHF. The CDR3 region has the DNA TGTGCCAGTAGTATAACGGACAGGGGGGTTCATCAGCCCCAGCATTTT.

This clone was counted only a few times. The chain couples TRBV19 to TRBJ1-2; the D is unclear. CDR1 is LNHDA and CDR2 is SQIVND in the germline V gene (reference sequence). Trimming stripped 3 bases from V and 7 bases from J, with 12 bases between. The CDR3 runs 13 residues. The CDR3 nucleotides are TGTGCCAGTAGTATCTGGGAGGCGGCTGGCTACACCTTC. Its translation is CASSIWEAAGYTF.

V usage is TRBV7-2 and J usage is TRBJ2-7; maybe TRBD1 (5 bases). Germline-derived CDR1 and CDR2 are SGHTA and FQGNSA. Between the trimmed V and J ends, which lost 1 base and 5 bases, there was a span of 15 bases. The CDR3 runs to 15 residues. CDR3 coding DNA: TGTGCCAGCAGCTTAGGTCCAGGGTCTCGCGACGAGCAGTACTTC. Protein sequence: CASSLGPGSRDEQYF.

The chain couples TRBV5-1 to TRBJ2-3, with TRBD1 matching over 9 bases. Germline lookup yields CDR1 SGHRS and CDR2 YFSETQ. CDR3 size: 15 residues. V lost 2 bases and J lost 5; bases outside the gene matches: 6. The CDR3 DNA sequence: TGCGCCAGCAGCTTAAGACAGGGGGAGGTAGATACGCAGTATTTT. This gives the protein CASSLRQGEVDTQYF.